The 21 T cell receptor beta chains presented below share a single source sample, sequenced in a study of blood T cell repertoires in COVID-19. Profiling relied on immunoSEQ multiplex PCR, and the TCRdb table lists in-frame clones only, not all of them. The data contain more than 200,000 clones, about 89% of them seen just once; the ten biggest clones take up around 4%. Input material: PBMCs or T cells enriched from blood (not recorded which). These receptors were taken from a woman in her twenties or thirties who had recovered from COVID-19.

The V gene is TRBV19, the J gene TRBJ1-2, with 8 bases matching TRBD1. V trimming: 5 bases; J trimming: 7 bases; junction bases outside the gene matches: 6. CDR3 size: 13 residues. CDR1 and CDR2 from the germline V gene are LNHDA and SQIVND (reference sequence). CDR3 in DNA: TGTGCCAGTAGTCAGGGGGCGCACGGTGGCTACACCTTC. Translating gives CASSQGAHGGYTF.

V usage is TRBV4-1 and J usage is TRBJ2-3; 7 nucleotides agree with TRBD1. This CDR3 contains 12 residues. Germline values: CDR1 MGHRA, CDR2 YSYEKL. The CDR3 region has the DNA TGCGCGACAGGGCCGGGGACAGATACGCAGTATTTT. This encodes CATGPGTDTQYF.

The chain joins TRBV4-1 to TRBJ1-2, with 9 bases fitting TRBD1. Germline assignment: CDR1 MGHRA and CDR2 YSYEKL. After removal of 3 bases from V and 6 bases from J, the junction contained 14 bases not matched to a gene. The length of the CDR3 is 17 residues. The CDR3 loop reads CASSHSALRDRADGYTF. The DNA of the CDR3 is TGCGCCAGCAGCCATTCCGCTCTCCGGGACAGGGCTGATGGCTACACCTTC.

The rearrangement uses TRBV7-2 and TRBJ1-2; TRBD1 aligns across 7 bases. The CDR3 totals 16 residues. Germline V CDR1 and CDR2: SGHTA, FQGNSA. Trimming took 1 base from V and 0 from J; bases not matched to a gene: 5. The CDR3 DNA reads as TGTGCCAGCAGCTTAGACGTTAGGGGGCCTAACTATGGCTACACCTTC. Translation gives CASSLDVRGPNYGYTF.

V usage is TRBV27 and J usage is TRBJ1-6; D gene uncertain. From germline, CDR1 is MNHEY and CDR2 SMNVEV (reference sequence). The CDR3 length is 13 residues. Between the trimmed V and J ends, which lost 3 bases and 9 bases, there was a span of 9 bases. As DNA, the CDR3 is TGTGCCAGCAGTTTTCGAGACACTTCACCCCTCCACTTT. Its protein is CASSFRDTSPLHF.

This clone appeared once. The chain joins TRBV7-8 to TRBJ1-6, with D tentatively TRBD1 (6 bases). The V gene lost 1 base and the J gene lost 2 bases, with 12 bases spanning the gap. The germline V gene encodes CDR1 SGHVS and CDR2 FQNEAQ. The CDR3 covers 17 residues. CDR3 coding DNA: TGTGCCAGCAGCTTAGAGGGGGGGTCACCCTATAATTCACCCCTCCACTTT. Translated: CASSLEGGSPYNSPLHF.

J is TRBJ1-6 and V is TRBV9; TRBD1 aligns across 8 bases. This CDR3 spans 14 amino acids. Germline loops: CDR1 SGDLS, CDR2 YYNGEE. V lost 2 bases to trimming and J lost 15 bases; unmatched junction nucleotides: 10. The CDR3 coding sequence is TGTGCCAGCAGCGTCCGGGACAGGAGTTCTCGCCTCCACTTT. Amino acids: CASSVRDRSSRLHF.

This chain uses TRBV29-1 with TRBJ1-2; 10 positions agree with TRBD1. CDR3 length: 11 residues. Per germline, CDR1 SQVTM and CDR2 ANQGSEA. Trimming removed 7 bases from V and 8 bases from J; junction bases left unmatched: 4. CDR3 region: CSGGQGYGYTF. For the CDR3, the DNA is TGCAGCGGGGGACAGGGGTACGGCTACACCTTC.

The chain has TRBV25-1 and TRBJ1-4, with TRBD1 matching 9 bases. The CDR3 length is 16 residues. V was pared by 3 bases and J by 8 bases, with 10 bases of the junction left unmatched. Germline V CDR1 and CDR2: MGHDK, SYGVNS. The CDR3 loop is CASSEYLTGGREKLFF. The DNA of the CDR3 is TGTGCCAGCAGTGAGTACTTGACAGGGGGTCGAGAAAAACTGTTTTTT.

A single count supports this clone. The V and J genes are TRBV7-3 and TRBJ2-3, with 7 nucleotides matching TRBD2. The CDR3 spans 16 residues. J gave up 5 bases and V 1 base, and 9 bases lay outside the gene matches. Germline CDR1 SGHTA, CDR2 FQGTGA. The CDR3, as DNA: TGTGCCAGCAGCTTAATGGGCGGGAGTGGGGAAGATACGCAGTATTTT. Amino acids: CASSLMGGSGEDTQYF.

The chain joins TRBV3-1 (or the pseudogene TRBV3-2) to TRBJ1-6; 7 bases agree with TRBD1. Germline-derived CDR1 and CDR2 are LGHDT and YNNKEL (reference sequence). J gave up 10 bases and V 4 bases, and 10 bases lay outside the gene matches. CDR3 length: 15 amino acids. CDR3 DNA: TGTGCCAGCAGCCTCCTAGAGGGGGCAAGGTCACCCCTCCACTTT. It encodes CASSLLEGARSPLHF.

V gene TRBV11-3 combines with J gene TRBJ2-1; 9 bases line up with TRBD2. The CDR3 length is 15 residues. Germline trimming cut 4 bases from V and 9 bases from J; bases unmatched to any gene: 10. Germline V gene sequence: CDR1 SGHNT, CDR2 YENEEA. The CDR3 sequence is CASSSGGRAEGEQFF. Here the CDR3 DNA reads TGTGCCAGCAGCTCAGGCGGGAGGGCCGAGGGTGAGCAGTTCTTC.

This clone was recorded only once. The V call is TRBV28, the J call TRBJ2-7; 8 bases line up with TRBD2. Germline V gene sequence: CDR1 MDHEN, CDR2 SYDVKM. The junction had 4 bases not matched to a gene; V was cut back by 4 bases and J by 2 bases. CDR3 size: 14 residues. The CDR3 loop reads CASSSPGGTYEQYF. The CDR3 nucleotides read TGTGCCAGCAGTTCCCCGGGGGGGACCTACGAGCAGTACTTC.

The rearrangement links TRBV4-1 to TRBJ2-1; 8 bases agree with TRBD2. The CDR3 runs to 15 residues. Trimming took 1 base from V and 9 from J; bases not matched to a gene: 8. The germline gives CDR1 MGHRA, CDR2 YSYEKL. The CDR3 DNA reads TGCGCCAGCAGCCAAGGTCTGGGACTAGTAACTGAGCAGTTCTTC. Amino acid sequence: CASSQGLGLVTEQFF.

V gene TRBV11-2 combines with J gene TRBJ2-1; 7 nucleotides agree with TRBD1. From germline, CDR1 is SGHAT and CDR2 FQNNGV. V dropped 7 bases and J dropped 3; count of bases not matched to a gene: 3. The CDR3 is 13 residues long. The CDR3 loop is CASTDRYYNEQFF. The DNA of the CDR3 is TGTGCCAGCACGGACAGGTACTACAATGAGCAGTTCTTC.

J is TRBJ1-5 and V is TRBV21-1. TRBV21-1 is shown as a pseudogene. This CDR3 is built from 22 residues. DNA of the CDR3: TGTGCCAGCAGCGAAAAGCGGGCCCGGGACCCCCCTGGGACTAGGGGCAATCAGCCCCAGCATTTT. This translates into CASSEKRARDPPGTRGNQPQHF.

This chain connects TRBV5-1 to TRBJ1-1; possibly TRBD1 for D (6 bases). Germline CDR1 reads SGHRS; CDR2 reads YFSETQ. V was shortened by 0 bases and J by 5 bases, with 11 bases between the two germline ends. The CDR3 consists of 14 residues. CDR3 DNA: TGCGCCAGCAGCTTGGCCTTGAGGGGGACTGAAGCTTTCTTT. Its protein product is CASSLALRGTEAFF.

This clone has a single count. The V call is TRBV6-6, the J call TRBJ2-2, with 10 nucleotides matching TRBD2. J lost 3 bases, V lost 5 bases, and 9 bases had no gene match. Germline V gene sequence: CDR1 MNHNY, CDR2 SVGAGI (reference sequence). The CDR3 has 17 residues. The CDR3 DNA reads TGTGCCAGCAGTCGCTCTAGCGGGAGCGTTGACACCGGGGAGCTGTTTTTT. It yields the protein CASSRSSGSVDTGELFF.

This sequence joins TRBV2 and TRBJ1-6, with D unclear. Trimming removed 7 bases from V and 7 bases from J, with 8 bases in between. CDR3 length: 12 amino acids. The germline CDR1 and CDR2 sequences are SNHLY and FYNNEI. CDR3 nucleotide sequence: TGTGCCAGCAAGTCGGGAAATTCACCCCTCCACTTT. This translates into CASKSGNSPLHF.

This clone has only a few counts. This sequence joins TRBV7-9 and TRBJ2-7; 8 nucleotides line up with TRBD2. This CDR3 contains 15 residues. V was pared by 7 bases and J by 0 bases, with 8 bases of the junction left unmatched. Germline CDR1 is SEHNR and CDR2 is FQNEAQ (reference sequence). The CDR3 DNA reads as TGTGCCAGCACCTATGGGGCGGGAGGCTCCTACGAGCAGTACTTC. This encodes CASTYGAGGSYEQYF.

The chain employs TRBV28 and TRBJ2-7; perhaps TRBD2 as D (6 bases). This CDR3 contains 13 residues. V shed 7 bases and J shed 1 base, with 11 bases lying between them. The germline CDR1 and CDR2 sequences are MDHEN and SYDVKM. CDR3 sequence (DNA): TGTGCCAGCATCCGGCGGGAATCCTACGAGCAGTACTTC. It is translated as CASIRRESYEQYF.